This is a list of T cell receptor beta chains from one sample in a study of cytomegalovirus exposure and HLA in healthy donors. Produced via immunoSEQ multiplex PCR; TCRdb's table is partial and in-frame only. The sample lists more than 95,000 clones; 79% were seen once. The source material was PBMCs. The receptors were sampled from a man aged 30 to 39 in good health and CMV-seropositive. Each CDR3 is given with its conserved first and last residue. D genes are given only for firm matches. The listing skips clone size in some rows; elsewhere it reads once, few, many or a size class.

D,V,J,length,size,CDR3,DNA
TRBD2,TRBV28,TRBJ2-3,14,once,CASSPGGATDTQYF,TGTGCCAGCAGCCCGGGGGGGGCCACAGATACGCAGTATTTT
TRBD1,TRBV28,TRBJ1-1,15,.,CASRAGGHHDTEAFF,TGTGCCAGCAGGGCAGGGGGTCATCACGACACTGAAGCTTTCTTT
TRBD1,TRBV28,TRBJ2-1,12,.,CASSRQGYEQFF,TGTGCCAGCAGTCGACAGGGCTATGAGCAGTTCTTC
.,TRBV6-1,TRBJ2-7,12,.,CASRLAFYEQYF,TGTGCCAGCAGATTAGCTTTTTACGAGCAGTACTTC
TRBD1,TRBV5-1,TRBJ2-7,13,.,CASSRDRVSEQYF,TGCGCCAGCAGCCGGGACAGGGTCTCCGAGCAGTACTTC
TRBD2,TRBV9,TRBJ2-1,20,few,CASSVEGLGQLAGVPIEQFF,TGTGCCAGCAGCGTAGAAGGGTTGGGTCAACTAGCGGGGGTCCCCATTGAGCAGTTCTTC
TRBD1,TRBV5-1,TRBJ2-2,15,.,CASSMGQLNTGELFF,TGCGCCAGCAGCATGGGACAGCTAAACACCGGGGAGCTGTTTTTT
.,TRBV7-6,TRBJ1-2,15,.,CASSSGKGAWDGYTF,TGTGCCAGCAGCTCGGGGAAAGGAGCTTGGGATGGCTACACCTTC
TRBD1,TRBV28,TRBJ1-6,17,.,CASRQSALDRANSPLHF,TGTGCCAGCAGACAATCGGCCCTGGACAGGGCTAATTCACCCCTCCACTTT
.,TRBV5-1,TRBJ1-1,13,.,CASTPQGGTEAFF,TGCGCCAGCACCCCTCAGGGAGGCACTGAAGCTTTCTTT
TRBD1,TRBV5-1,TRBJ1-4,17,once,CASSLVLGGEWQEKLFF,TGCGCCAGCAGCTTGGTGTTAGGGGGCGAATGGCAAGAAAAACTGTTTTTT
TRBD2,TRBV5-1,TRBJ2-5,15,few,CASSPGLAGQETQYF,TGCGCCAGCAGCCCGGGACTAGCGGGACAAGAGACCCAGTACTTC
.,TRBV5-1,TRBJ2-3,17,.,CASSLARSSESTDTQYF,TGCGCCAGCAGCTTGGCCAGATCTAGCGAAAGCACAGATACGCAGTATTTT
TRBD1,TRBV13,TRBJ2-4,12,.,CASSSDRDSQYF,TGTGCCAGCAGTTCTGACCGGGACAGTCAGTACTTC
TRBD1,TRBV27,TRBJ2-1,16,once,CASSSIRTGTYNEQFF,TGTGCCAGCAGTTCGATACGGACAGGGACCTACAATGAGCAGTTCTTC
TRBD2,TRBV7-2,TRBJ2-2,17,few,CASSGGAGGPGTGELFF,TGTGCCAGCAGCGGAGGAGCGGGGGGCCCGGGCACCGGGGAGCTGTTTTTT
.,TRBV5-6,TRBJ1-3,15,.,CASSLDLRSGNTIYF,TGTGCCAGCAGCTTGGACTTGCGGTCTGGAAACACCATATATTTT
TRBD1,TRBV9,TRBJ2-4,19,.,CASSGTGVGGIRAKNSQYF,TGTGCCAGCAGCGGGACAGGGGTCGGGGGTATTAGAGCCAAAAACAGTCAGTACTTC
TRBD1,TRBV6-6,TRBJ1-5,16,.,CASSYGRTGVNQPQHF,TGTGCCAGCAGTTACGGGAGGACAGGGGTCAATCAGCCCCAGCATTTT
TRBD1,TRBV28,TRBJ1-5,18,.,CASSFPGQMIYSNQPQHF,TGTGCCAGCAGTTTCCCGGGACAGATGATATATAGCAATCAGCCCCAGCATTTT
.,TRBV30,TRBJ2-1,16,.,CAWSVLRLSSYNEQFF,TGTGCCTGGAGTGTACTGCGACTAAGCAGCTACAATGAGCAGTTCTTC
.,TRBV7-9,TRBJ2-7,16,.,CASSLMPDRRGNEQYF,TGTGCCAGCAGCCTAATGCCGGACCGCCGGGGTAACGAGCAGTACTTC
.,TRBV18,TRBJ1-4,15,.,CASSPPTTGNEKLFF,TGTGCCAGCTCACCACCGACCACAGGGAATGAAAAACTGTTTTTT
.,TRBV18,TRBJ2-4,14,.,CASSPEMAKNIQYF,TGTGCCAGCTCACCCGAGATGGCCAAAAACATTCAGTACTTC
TRBD1,TRBV4-3,TRBJ2-1,17,.,CASSQGGPGQGYGEQFF,TGCGCCAGCAGCCAAGGGGGGCCGGGACAGGGGTATGGTGAGCAGTTCTTC
TRBD2,TRBV2,TRBJ2-6,13,.,CASRGGAFNVLTF,TGTGCCAGCAGGGGAGGGGCCTTTAACGTCCTGACTTTC
.,TRBV7-8,TRBJ2-7,13,.,CASSLVSRYEQYF,TGTGCCAGCAGCTTAGTGAGCCGATACGAGCAGTACTTC
.,TRBV7-9,TRBJ2-6,16,.,CASSLQGSAGANGLTF,TGTGCCAGCAGCCTACAGGGTTCCGCTGGGGCCAACGGCCTGACTTTC
TRBD1,TRBV7-2,TRBJ1-5,16,few,CASSLKWTGLNQPQHF,TGTGCCAGCAGCTTAAAGTGGACAGGCCTCAATCAGCCCCAGCATTTT
.,TRBV5-1,TRBJ2-7,16,.,CASSFVGGLPSYEQYF,TGCGCCAGCAGCTTCGTGGGAGGCCTACCTTCCTACGAGCAGTACTTC
.,TRBV4-3,TRBJ1-5,18,.,CASSQDPNLGMSNQPQHF,TGCGCCAGCAGCCAAGATCCGAATCTGGGCATGAGCAATCAGCCCCAGCATTTT